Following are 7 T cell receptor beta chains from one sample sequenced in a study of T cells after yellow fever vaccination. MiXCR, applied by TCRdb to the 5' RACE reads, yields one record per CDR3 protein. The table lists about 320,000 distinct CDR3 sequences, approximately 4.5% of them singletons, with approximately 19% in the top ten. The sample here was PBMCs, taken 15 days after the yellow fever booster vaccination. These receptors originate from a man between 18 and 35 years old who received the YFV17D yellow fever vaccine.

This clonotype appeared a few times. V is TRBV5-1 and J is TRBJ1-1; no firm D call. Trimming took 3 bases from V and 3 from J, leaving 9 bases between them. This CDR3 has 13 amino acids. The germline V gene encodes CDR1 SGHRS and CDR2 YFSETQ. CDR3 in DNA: TGCGCCAGCAGCTCCGGGGAGGACACTGAAGCTTTCTTT. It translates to CASSSGEDTEAFF. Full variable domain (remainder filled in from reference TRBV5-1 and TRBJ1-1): KAGVTQTPRYLIKTRGQQVTLSCSPISGHRSVSWYQQTPGQGLQFLFEYFSETQRNKGNFPGRFSGRQFSNSRSEMNVSTLELGDSALYLCASSSGEDTEAFFGQGTRLTVV.

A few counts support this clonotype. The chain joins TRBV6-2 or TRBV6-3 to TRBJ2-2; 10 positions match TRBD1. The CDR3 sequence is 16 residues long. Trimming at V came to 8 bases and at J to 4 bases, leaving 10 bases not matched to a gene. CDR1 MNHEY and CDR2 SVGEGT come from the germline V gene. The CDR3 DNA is TGTGCCAGCGGACCACCCCGGGACAGGGGCACCGGGGAGCTGTTTTTT. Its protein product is CASGPPRDRGTGELFF.

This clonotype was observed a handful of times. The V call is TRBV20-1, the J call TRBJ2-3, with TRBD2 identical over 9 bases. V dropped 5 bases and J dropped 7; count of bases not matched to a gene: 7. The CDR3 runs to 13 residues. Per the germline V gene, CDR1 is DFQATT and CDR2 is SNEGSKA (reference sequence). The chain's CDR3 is CSAQRGVLNTQYF. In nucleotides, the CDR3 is TGCAGTGCTCAGCGGGGGGTTTTGAATACGCAGTATTTT.

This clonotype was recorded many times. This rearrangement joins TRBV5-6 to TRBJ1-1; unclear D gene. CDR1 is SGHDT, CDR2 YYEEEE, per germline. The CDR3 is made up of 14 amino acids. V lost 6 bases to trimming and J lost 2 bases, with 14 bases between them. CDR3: CASIAAGPNTEAFF. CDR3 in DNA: TGTGCCAGCATCGCTGCCGGGCCCAACACTGAAGCTTTCTTT.

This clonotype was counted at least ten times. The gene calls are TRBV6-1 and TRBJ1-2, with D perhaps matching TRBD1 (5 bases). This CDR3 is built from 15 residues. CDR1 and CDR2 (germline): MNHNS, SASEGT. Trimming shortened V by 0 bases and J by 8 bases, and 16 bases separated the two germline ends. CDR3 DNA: TGTGCCAGCAGTGAAGCTGGGGATACAGGATACGGCTACACCTTC. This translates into CASSEAGDTGYGYTF.

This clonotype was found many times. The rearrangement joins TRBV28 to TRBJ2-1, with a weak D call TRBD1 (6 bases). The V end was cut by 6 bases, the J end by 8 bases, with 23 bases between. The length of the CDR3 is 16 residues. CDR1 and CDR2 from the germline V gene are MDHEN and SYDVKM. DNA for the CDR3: TGTGCCAGCAGGCCCGGCTCCACCTCCACAGGGTATGAGCAGTTCTTC. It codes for CASRPGSTSTGYEQFF.

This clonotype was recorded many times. The CDR3 spells CASSNRVYSPLHF. CDR3 nucleotides: TGTGCCAGCAGTAACAGGGTCTATTCACCCCTCCACTTT. The V and J genes are TRBV27 and TRBJ1-6; D might be TRBD1 (6 bases). CDR1 is MNHEY and CDR2 is SMNVEV in the germline V gene (reference sequence). Trimming took 5 bases from V and 8 from J, leaving 10 bases between them. This CDR3 is 13 amino acids long.